This T cell receptor beta chain came from a study of spatial heterogeneity in lung cancer. Study-wide points: At tumor resection, ubiquitous expanded TCRs were detected in blood more often than later.

Every molecule of TCR cDNA had its own unique molecular identifier. TCRdb re-called the 5' RACE reads through MiXCR, storing one row per CDR3 protein. The data contain 35,000 to 55,000 distinct CDR3 sequences, under 7.5% of them singletons. Indicated time point: sample taken at primary tumor resection. The donor population consisted of about 75 patients with untreated, early-stage non-small cell lung cancer. Sequencing covered unsorted whole RNA taken from tumor, nontumor lung or frozen PBMC. The CDR3 loop spans 13 amino acids. V gave up 1 base and J gave up 1 base, with 7 bases separating them. The germline V gene encodes CDR1 DFQATT and CDR2 SNEGSKA (reference sequence). This clonotype has just a few counts. Its target is unknown.

This TCR came from a female donor with early-stage non-small cell lung cancer. The sequencing used PBMCs, collected at surgery. The V gene is TRBV20-1, the J gene TRBJ1-1; D is undetermined. This chain's CDR3 is CSARGGPNTEAFF. Written as DNA, the CDR3 is TGCAGTGCTAGAGGAGGCCCGAACACTGAAGCTTTCTTT.